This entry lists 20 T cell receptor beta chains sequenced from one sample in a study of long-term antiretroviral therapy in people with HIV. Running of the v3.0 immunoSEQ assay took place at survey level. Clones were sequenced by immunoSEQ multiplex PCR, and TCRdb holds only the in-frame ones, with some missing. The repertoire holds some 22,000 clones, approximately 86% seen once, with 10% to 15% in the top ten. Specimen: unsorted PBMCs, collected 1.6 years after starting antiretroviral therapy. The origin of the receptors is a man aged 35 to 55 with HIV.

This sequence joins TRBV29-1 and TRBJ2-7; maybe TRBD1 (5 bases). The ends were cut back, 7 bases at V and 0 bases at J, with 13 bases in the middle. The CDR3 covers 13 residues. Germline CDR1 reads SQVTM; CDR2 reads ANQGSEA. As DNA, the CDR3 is TGCAGCGCGACCAGGGCTAGCTCCTACGAGCAGTACTTC. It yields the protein CSATRASSYEQYF.

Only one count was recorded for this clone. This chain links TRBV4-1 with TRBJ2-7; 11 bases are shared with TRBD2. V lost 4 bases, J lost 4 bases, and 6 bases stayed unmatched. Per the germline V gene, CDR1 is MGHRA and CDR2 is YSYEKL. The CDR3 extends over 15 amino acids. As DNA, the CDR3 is TGCGCCAGCAGCCCCTCGACTAGCGGGAATTACGAGCAGTACTTC. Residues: CASSPSTSGNYEQYF.

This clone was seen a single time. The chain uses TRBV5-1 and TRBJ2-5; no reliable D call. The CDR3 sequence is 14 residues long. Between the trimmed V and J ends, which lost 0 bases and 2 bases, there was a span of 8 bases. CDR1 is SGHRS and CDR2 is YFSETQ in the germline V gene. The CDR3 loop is CASSLGLLQETQYF. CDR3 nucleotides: TGCGCCAGCAGCTTGGGCCTTCTACAAGAGACCCAGTACTTC.

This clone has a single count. The CDR3 spells CASRDNKNQPQHF. The CDR3, as DNA: TGTGCCAGTAGGGATAATAAGAATCAGCCCCAGCATTTT. V usage is TRBV19 and J usage is TRBJ1-5; D gene uncertain. Between the trimmed V and J ends, which lost 6 bases and 4 bases, there was a span of 10 bases. This CDR3 spans 13 amino acids. CDR1 LNHDA and CDR2 SQIVND come from the germline V gene (reference sequence).

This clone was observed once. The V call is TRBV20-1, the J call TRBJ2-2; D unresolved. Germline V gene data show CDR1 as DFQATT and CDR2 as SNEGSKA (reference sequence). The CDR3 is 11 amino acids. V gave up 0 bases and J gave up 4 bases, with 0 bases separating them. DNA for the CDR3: TGCAGTGCTAGAGACACCGGGGAGCTGTTTTTT. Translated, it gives CSARDTGELFF.

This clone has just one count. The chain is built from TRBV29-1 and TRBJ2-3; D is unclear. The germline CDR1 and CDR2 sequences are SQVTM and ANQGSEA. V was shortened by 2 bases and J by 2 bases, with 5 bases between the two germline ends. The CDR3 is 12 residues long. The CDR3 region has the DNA TGCAGCGTTGAACGGGCCACAGATACGCAGTATTTT. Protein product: CSVERATDTQYF.

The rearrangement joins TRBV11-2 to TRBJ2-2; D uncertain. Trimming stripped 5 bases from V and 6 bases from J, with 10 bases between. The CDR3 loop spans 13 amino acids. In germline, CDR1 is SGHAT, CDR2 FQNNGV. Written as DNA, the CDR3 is TGTGCCAGCAGCCCTCCGGGCTCCGGGGAGCTGTTTTTT. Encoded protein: CASSPPGSGELFF.

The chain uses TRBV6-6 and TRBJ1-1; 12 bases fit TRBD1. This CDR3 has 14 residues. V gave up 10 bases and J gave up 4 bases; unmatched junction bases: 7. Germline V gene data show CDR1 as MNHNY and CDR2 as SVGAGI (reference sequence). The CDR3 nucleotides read TGTGCCACCTCCGGGACAGGGGGCGGCACTGAAGCTTTCTTT. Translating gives CATSGTGGGTEAFF.

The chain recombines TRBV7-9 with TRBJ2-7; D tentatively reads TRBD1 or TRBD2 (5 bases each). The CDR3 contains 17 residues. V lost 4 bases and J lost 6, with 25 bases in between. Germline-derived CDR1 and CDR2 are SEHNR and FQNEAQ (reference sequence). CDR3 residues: CASSSALGTDPFGEQYF. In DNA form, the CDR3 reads TGTGCCAGCAGCTCAGCCCTCGGGACGGATCCCTTCGGCGAGCAGTACTTC.

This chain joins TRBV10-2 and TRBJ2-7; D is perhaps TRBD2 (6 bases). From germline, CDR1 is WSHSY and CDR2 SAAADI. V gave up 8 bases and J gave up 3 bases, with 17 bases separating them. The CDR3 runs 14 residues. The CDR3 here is CASRDGGLNYEQYF. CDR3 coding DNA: TGCGCCAGCCGCGACGGGGGACTGAACTACGAGCAGTACTTC.

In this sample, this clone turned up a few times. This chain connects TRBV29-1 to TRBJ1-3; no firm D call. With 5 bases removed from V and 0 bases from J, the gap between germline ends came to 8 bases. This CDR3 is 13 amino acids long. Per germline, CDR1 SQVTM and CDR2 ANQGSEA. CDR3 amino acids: CSVSWSSGNTIYF. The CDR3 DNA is TGCAGCGTTTCCTGGAGCTCTGGAAACACCATATATTTT. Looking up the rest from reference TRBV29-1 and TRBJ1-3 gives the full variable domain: SAVISQKPSRDICQRGTSLTIQCQVDSQVTMMFWYRQQPGQSLTLIATANQGSEATYESGFVIDKFPISRPNLTFSTLTVSNMSPEDSSIYLCSVSWSSGNTIYFGEGSWLTVV.

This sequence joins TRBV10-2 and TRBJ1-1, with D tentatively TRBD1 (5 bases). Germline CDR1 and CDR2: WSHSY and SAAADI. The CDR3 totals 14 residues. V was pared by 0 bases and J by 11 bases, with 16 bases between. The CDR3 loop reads CASSESGGGREAFF. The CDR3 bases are TGCGCCAGCAGTGAGTCGGGGGGAGGGCGTGAGGCTTTCTTT.

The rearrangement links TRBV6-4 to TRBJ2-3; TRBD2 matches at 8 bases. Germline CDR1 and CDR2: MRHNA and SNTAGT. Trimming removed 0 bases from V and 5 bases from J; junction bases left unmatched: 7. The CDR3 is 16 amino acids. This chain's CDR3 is CASSDSGGAGGDTQYF. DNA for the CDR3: TGTGCCAGCAGTGACTCCGGGGGGGCCGGGGGAGATACGCAGTATTTT.

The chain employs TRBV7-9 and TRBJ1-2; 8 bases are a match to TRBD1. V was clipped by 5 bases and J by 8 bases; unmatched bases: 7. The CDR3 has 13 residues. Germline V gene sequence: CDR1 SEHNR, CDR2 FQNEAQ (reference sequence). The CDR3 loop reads CASSPGQGEGYTF. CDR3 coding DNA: TGTGCCAGCAGCCCTGGACAGGGAGAAGGCTACACCTTC.

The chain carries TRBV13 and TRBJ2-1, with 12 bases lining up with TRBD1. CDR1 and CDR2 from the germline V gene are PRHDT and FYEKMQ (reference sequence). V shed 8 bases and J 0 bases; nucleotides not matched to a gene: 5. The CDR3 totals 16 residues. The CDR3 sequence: CASGDRGLSSYNEQFF. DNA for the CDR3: TGTGCCAGCGGGGACAGGGGGCTGAGCTCCTACAATGAGCAGTTCTTC.

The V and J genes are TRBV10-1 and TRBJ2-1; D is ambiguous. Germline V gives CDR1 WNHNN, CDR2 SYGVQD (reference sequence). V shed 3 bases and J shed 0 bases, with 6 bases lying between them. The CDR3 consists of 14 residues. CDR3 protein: CASSDGSSYNEQFF. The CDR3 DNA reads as TGCGCCAGCAGTGACGGTAGCTCCTACAATGAGCAGTTCTTC.

CDR3: CASSLARADYNEQFF. CDR3 bases: TGTGCCAGCAGCTTAGCGAGGGCAGACTACAATGAGCAGTTCTTC. This rearrangement joins TRBV7-9 to TRBJ2-1, with D perhaps matching TRBD2 (5 bases). The CDR3 is 15 residues long. The germline V gene encodes CDR1 SEHNR and CDR2 FQNEAQ (reference sequence). Trimming left V 0 bases short and J 3 bases short, with 9 bases between.

The CDR3 region has the DNA TGTGCCAGCAGCTTGGGACAGGGGGCCCGGGGTTCGCAGTACTTC. The encoded protein is CASSLGQGARGSQYF. This rearrangement joins TRBV5-5 to TRBJ2-7, with 10 bases fitting TRBD1. The length of the CDR3 is 15 residues. Trimming cost V 0 bases and J 9 bases; bases outside gene matches: 9. Germline V CDR1 and CDR2: SGHKS, YYEKEE (reference sequence).

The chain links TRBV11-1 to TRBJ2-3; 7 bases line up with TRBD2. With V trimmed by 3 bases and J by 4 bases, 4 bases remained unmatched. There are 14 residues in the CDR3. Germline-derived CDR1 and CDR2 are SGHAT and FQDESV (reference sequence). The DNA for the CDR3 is TGTGCCAGCAGCTTTGGCGCGGGGGCAGATACGCAGTATTTT. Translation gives CASSFGAGADTQYF.

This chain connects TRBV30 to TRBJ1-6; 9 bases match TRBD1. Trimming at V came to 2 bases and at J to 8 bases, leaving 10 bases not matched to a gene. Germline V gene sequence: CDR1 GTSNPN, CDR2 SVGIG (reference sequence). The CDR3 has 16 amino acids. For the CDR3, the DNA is TGTGCCTGGAGTCACAGGACAGGGGCAAGCTATTCACCCCTCCACTTT. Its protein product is CAWSHRTGASYSPLHF. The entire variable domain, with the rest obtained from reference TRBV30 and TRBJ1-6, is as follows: SQTIHQWPATLVQPVGSPLSLECTVEGTSNPNLYWYRQAAGRGLQLLFYSVGIGQISSEVPQNLSASRPQDRQFILSSKKLLLSDSGFYLCAWSHRTGASYSPLHFGNGTRLTVT.